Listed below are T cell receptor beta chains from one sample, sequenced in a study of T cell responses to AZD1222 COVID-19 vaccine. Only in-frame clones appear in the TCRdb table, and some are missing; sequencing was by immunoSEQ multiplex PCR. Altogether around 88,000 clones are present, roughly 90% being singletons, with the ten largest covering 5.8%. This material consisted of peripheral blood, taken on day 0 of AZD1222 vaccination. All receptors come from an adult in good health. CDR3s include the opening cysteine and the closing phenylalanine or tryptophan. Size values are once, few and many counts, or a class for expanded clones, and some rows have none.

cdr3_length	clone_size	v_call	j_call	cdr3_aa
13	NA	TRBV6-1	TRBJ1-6	CASSEAENSPLHF
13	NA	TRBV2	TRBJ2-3	CASSLMGTDTQYF
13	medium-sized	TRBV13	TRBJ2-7	CASSLGRQGEQYF
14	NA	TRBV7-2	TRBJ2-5	CASSSVIRGETQYF
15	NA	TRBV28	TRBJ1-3	CASSRTGLLGNTIYF
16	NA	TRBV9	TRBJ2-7	CASSVTPRVDNYEQYF
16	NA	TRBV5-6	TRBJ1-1	CASSLFRADEGTEAFF
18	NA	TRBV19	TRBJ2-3	CASNTLWGGQARTDTQYF
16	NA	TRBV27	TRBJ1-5	CASSLAYRGLGQPQHF
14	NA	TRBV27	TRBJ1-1	CASSFLPKNTEAFF
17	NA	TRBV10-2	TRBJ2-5	CASNQGLAGVTQETQYF
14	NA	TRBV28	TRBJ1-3	CASTSPDSGNTIYF
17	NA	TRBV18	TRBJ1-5	CASSPFKSSNFGQPQHF
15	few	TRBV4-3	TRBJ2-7	CASSHLQGDHYEQYF
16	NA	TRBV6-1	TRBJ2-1	CASSEVGAGAYNEQFF
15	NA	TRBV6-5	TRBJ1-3	CASSSSSVGGNTIYF
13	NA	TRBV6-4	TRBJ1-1	CASSLQGNTEAFF
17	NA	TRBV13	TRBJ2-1	CASSFGRAKLGYNEQFF
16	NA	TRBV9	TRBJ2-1	CASSVGASESSHEQFF
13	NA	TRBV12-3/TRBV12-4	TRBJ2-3	CASVRGSTDTQYF
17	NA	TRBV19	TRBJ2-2	CASSPRVGGARTGELFF
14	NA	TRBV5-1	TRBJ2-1	CASSLWSDDREQFF
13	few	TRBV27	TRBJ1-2	CASSLRGFDGYTF
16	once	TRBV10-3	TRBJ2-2	CAISGRDRVDTGELFF
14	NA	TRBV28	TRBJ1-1	CASSFSDQNTEAFF
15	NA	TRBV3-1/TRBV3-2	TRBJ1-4	CASSYPGTRGEKLFF
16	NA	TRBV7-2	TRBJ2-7	CASSLAPGQRTYEQYF
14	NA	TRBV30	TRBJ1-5	CAWSRQGVAQPQHF
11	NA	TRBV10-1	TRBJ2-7	CASSGEYEQYF
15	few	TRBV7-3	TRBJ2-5	CASSLIGGRGETQYF
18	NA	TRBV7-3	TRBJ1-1	CASSLKGGESYGNTEAFF
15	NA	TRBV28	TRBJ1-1	CASTSSGTPNTEAFF
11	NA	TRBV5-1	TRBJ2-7	CASHRDGEQYF
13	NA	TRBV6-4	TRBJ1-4	CASSDVRGRKLFF
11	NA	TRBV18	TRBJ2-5	CASSPGETQYF
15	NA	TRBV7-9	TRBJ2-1	CASRPGGFGSGEQFF
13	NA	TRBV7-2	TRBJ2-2	CASSLLRAGELFF
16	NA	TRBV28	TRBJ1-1	CASSLGQGSINTEAFF
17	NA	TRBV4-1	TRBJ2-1	CASSQTDLGFAYNEQFF
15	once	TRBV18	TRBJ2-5	CASSPLSGLQETQYF
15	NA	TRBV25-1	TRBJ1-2	CASSGRDRGNYGYTF
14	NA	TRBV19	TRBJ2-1	CASSIKGRDDEQFF
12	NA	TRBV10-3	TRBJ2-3	CAISGRTDTQYF
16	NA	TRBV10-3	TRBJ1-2	CAISESTIRRGYGYTF
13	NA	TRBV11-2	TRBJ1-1	CASIRTGGTEAFF
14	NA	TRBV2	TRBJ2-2	CASSESSLTGELFF
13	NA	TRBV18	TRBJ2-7	CASSPDGSYEQYF
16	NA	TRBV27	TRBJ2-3	CASSPARTGVVDTQYF
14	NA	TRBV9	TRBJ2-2	CASSVGQNTGELFF
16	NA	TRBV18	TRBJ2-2	CASSPLKNAGHGELFF
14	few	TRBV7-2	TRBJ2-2	CASTRQGATGELFF